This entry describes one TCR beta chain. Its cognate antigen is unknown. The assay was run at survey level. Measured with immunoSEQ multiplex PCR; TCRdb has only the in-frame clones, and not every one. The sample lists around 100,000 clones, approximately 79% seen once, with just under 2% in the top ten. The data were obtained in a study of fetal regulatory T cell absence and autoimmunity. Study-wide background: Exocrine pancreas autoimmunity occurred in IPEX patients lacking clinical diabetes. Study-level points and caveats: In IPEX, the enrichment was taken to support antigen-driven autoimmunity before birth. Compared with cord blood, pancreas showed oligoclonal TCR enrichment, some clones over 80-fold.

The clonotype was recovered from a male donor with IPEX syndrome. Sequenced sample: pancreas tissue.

The CDR3 DNA is TGCGCCAGCAGCTTGGAGTCCTACTTCGAGTACGAGCAGTACTTC. Its protein is CASSLESYFEYEQYF. The rearrangement links TRBV5-1 to TRBJ2-7; D is uncertain. V was clipped by 0 bases and J by 4 bases, with 14 bases between them. The CDR3 sequence is 15 residues long. CDR1 and CDR2 (germline): SGHRS, YFSETQ.